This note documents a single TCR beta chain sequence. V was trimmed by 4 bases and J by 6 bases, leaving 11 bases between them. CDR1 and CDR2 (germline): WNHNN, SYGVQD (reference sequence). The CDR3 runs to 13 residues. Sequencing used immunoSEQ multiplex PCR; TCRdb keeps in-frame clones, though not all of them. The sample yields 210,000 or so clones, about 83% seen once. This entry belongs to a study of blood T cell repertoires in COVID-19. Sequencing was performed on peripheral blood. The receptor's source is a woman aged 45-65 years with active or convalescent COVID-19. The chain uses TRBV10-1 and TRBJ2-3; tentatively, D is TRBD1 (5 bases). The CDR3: CASSGGHMDTQYF. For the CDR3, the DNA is TGCGCCAGCAGTGGGGGCCACATGGATACGCAGTATTTT.